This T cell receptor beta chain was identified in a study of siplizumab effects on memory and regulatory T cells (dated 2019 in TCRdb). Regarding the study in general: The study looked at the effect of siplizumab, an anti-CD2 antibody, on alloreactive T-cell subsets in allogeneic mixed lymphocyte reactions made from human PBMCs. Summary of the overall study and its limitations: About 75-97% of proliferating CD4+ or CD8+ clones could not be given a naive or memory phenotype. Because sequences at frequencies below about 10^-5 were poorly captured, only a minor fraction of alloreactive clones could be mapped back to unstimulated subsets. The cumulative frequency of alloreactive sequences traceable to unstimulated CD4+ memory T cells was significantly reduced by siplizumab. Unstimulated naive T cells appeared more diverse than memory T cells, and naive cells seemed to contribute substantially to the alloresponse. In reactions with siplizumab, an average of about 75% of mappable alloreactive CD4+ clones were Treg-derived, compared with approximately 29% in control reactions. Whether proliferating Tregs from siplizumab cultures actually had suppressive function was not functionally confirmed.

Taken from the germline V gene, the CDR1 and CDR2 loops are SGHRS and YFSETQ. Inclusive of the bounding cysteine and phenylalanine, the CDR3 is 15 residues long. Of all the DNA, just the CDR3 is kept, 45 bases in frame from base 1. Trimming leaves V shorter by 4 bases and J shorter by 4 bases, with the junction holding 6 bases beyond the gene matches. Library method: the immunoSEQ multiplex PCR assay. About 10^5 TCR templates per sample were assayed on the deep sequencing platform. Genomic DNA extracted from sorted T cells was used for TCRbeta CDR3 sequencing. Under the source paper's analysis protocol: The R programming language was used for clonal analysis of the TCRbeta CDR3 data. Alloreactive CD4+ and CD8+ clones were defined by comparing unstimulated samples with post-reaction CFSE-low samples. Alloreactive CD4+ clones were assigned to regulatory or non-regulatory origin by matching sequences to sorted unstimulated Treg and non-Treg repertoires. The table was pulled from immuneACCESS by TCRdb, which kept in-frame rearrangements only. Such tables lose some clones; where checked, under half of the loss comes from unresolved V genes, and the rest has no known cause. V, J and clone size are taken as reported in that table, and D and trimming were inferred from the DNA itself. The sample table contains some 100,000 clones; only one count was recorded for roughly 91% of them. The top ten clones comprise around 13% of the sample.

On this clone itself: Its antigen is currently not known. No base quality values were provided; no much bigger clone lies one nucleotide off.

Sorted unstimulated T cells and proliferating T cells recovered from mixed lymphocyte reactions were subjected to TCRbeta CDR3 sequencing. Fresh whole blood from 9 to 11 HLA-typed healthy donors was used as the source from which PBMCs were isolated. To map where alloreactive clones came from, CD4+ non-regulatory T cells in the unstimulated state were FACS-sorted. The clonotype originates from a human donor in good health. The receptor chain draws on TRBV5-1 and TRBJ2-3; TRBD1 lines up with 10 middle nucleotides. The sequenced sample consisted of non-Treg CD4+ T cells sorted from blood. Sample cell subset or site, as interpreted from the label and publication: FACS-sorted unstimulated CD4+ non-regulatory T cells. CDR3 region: CASSPGQGGADTQYF. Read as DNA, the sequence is TGCGCCAGCAGCCCTGGACAGGGGGGGGCAGATACGCAGTATTTT.